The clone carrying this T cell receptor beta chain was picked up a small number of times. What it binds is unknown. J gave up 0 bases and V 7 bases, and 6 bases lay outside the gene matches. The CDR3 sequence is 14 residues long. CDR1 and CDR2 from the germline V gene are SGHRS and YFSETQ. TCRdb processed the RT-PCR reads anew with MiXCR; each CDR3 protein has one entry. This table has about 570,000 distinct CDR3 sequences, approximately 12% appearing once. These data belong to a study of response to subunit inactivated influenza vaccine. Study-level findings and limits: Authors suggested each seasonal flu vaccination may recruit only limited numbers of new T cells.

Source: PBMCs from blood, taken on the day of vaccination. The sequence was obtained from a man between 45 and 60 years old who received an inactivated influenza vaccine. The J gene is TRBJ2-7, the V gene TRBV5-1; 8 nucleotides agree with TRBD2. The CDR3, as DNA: TGCGCCAGCTGTGCCGGGACTAGCTCCTACGAGCAGTACTTC. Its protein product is CASCAGTSSYEQYF.